The 30 T cell receptor beta chains listed next were all sequenced from one sample in a study of blood T cell repertoires in COVID-19. TCRdb's copy holds only in-frame clones and misses some; the assay was immunoSEQ multiplex PCR. The repertoire holds some 42,000 clones, 90% seen once, with approximately 3% in the top ten. Source material: peripheral blood. These receptors were obtained from a man aged 45-60 years with active COVID-19.

This clone was detected only once. The chain has TRBV25-1 and TRBJ1-1; 10 bases map to TRBD1. Germline lookup yields CDR1 MGHDK and CDR2 SYGVNS. V dropped 4 bases and J dropped 10; count of bases not matched to a gene: 6. CDR3 length equals 13 residues. CDR3 sequence reads: CASSGDRGRGAFF. CDR3 coding DNA: TGTGCCAGCAGTGGTGACAGGGGGCGCGGAGCTTTCTTT.

The chain uses TRBV7-2 and TRBJ2-2, with TRBD2 matching over 13 bases. Germline values: CDR1 SGHTA, CDR2 FQGNSA. CDR3 length: 18 residues. The junction had 12 bases not matched to a gene; V was cut back by 5 bases and J by 6 bases. CDR3 nucleotide sequence: TGTGCCAGCAGCGCCTCCGGACTAGCGGGGGCCTGGGCCGGGGAGCTGTTTTTT. This translates into CASSASGLAGAWAGELFF.

The chain links TRBV7-2 to TRBJ2-1; possibly TRBD2 for D (7 bases). This CDR3 spans 14 amino acids. Between the trimmed V and J ends, which lost 5 bases and 7 bases, there was a span of 15 bases. Looked up from germline, CDR1 is SGHTA and CDR2 is FQGNSA. CDR3 nucleotides: TGTGCCAGCAGCCCGGGGGGCTCCTCAAATGAGCAGTTCTTC. It encodes CASSPGGSSNEQFF.

This clone turned up a few times. The J gene is TRBJ1-4, the V gene TRBV11-2; 9 bases align to TRBD1. This CDR3 has 17 residues. The trim removed 1 base at V and 5 bases at J, leaving 8 bases unmatched. Germline CDR1 and CDR2: SGHAT and FQNNGV. For the CDR3, the DNA is TGTGCCAGCAGCTTAGCCCTCGGGACAGGGAGGAATGAAAAACTGTTTTTT. This translates into CASSLALGTGRNEKLFF. The full variable domain, rest sourced from reference TRBV11-2 and TRBJ1-4, is EAGVAQSPRYKIIEKRQSVAFWCNPISGHATLYWYQQILGQGPKLLIQFQNNGVVDDSQLPKDRFSAERLKGVDSTLKIQPAKLEDSAVYLCASSLALGTGRNEKLFFGSGTQLSVL.

The chain couples TRBV18 to TRBJ1-1; TRBD1 is a possible D gene (6 bases). Per the germline V gene, CDR1 is KGHSH and CDR2 is LQKENI. V lost 2 bases to trimming and J lost 1 base, with 11 bases between them. The CDR3 loop spans 15 amino acids. Written as DNA, the CDR3 is TGTGCCAGCTCACCAGGGACAAGTTCGAACACTGAAGCTTTCTTT. This gives the protein CASSPGTSSNTEAFF. The whole variable domain, remainder taken from reference TRBV18 and TRBJ1-1, is NAGVMQNPRHLVRRRGQEARLRCSPMKGHSHVYWYRQLPEEGLKFMVYLQKENIIDESGMPKERFSAEFPKEGPSILRIQQVVRGDSAAYFCASSPGTSSNTEAFFGQGTRLTVV.

The chain recombines TRBV27 with TRBJ2-2, with D maybe TRBD2 (7 bases). Germline V CDR1 and CDR2: MNHEY, SMNVEV (reference sequence). This CDR3 is 16 amino acids long. The V gene lost 7 bases and the J gene lost 2 bases, with 17 bases spanning the gap. The CDR3 protein is CASKGWGGPNTGELFF. CDR3 DNA: TGTGCCAGCAAGGGATGGGGGGGCCCTAACACCGGGGAGCTGTTTTTT.

This chain joins TRBV5-6 and TRBJ1-2; no clear D gene. V lost 4 bases, J lost 7 bases, and 20 bases lay in between. The CDR3 spans 15 residues. The germline V gene encodes CDR1 SGHDT and CDR2 YYEEEE. CDR3 DNA: TGTGCCAGCAGCCATCCTGCTACCAAATCAGGTGGCTACACCTTC. Translated: CASSHPATKSGGYTF.

The J gene is TRBJ2-3, the V gene TRBV6-4; 11 bases line up with TRBD2. With 3 bases clipped from V and 5 bases from J, the junction kept 4 bases outside the gene matches. Per the germline V gene, CDR1 is MRHNA and CDR2 is SNTAGT. There are 15 residues in the CDR3. CDR3 in DNA: TGTGCCAGCAGTGAAGGACTAGCGGGCGGAGATACGCAGTATTTT. Protein product: CASSEGLAGGDTQYF.

The chain combines TRBV6-6 with TRBJ2-5, with a weak D call TRBD1 (6 bases). The ends were cut back, 5 bases at V and 1 base at J, with 11 bases in the middle. This CDR3 comprises 14 residues. The germline V gene has CDR1 MNHNY and CDR2 SVGAGI (reference sequence). The CDR3 spells CASSQGPSQETQYF. The CDR3 DNA is TGTGCCAGCAGTCAGGGGCCGAGCCAAGAGACCCAGTACTTC.

DNA of the CDR3: TGCGCCAGCAGACAAAGCGGGGGGGTTATCAATGAGCAGTTCTTC. It is translated as CASRQSGGVINEQFF. The J gene is TRBJ2-1, the V gene TRBV5-1; 10 nucleotides align to TRBD2. The CDR3 runs 15 residues. From germline, CDR1 is SGHRS and CDR2 YFSETQ. V dropped 5 bases and J dropped 6; count of bases not matched to a gene: 8.

This chain joins TRBV19 and TRBJ1-4; 7 bases agree with TRBD1. Unmatched junction bases numbered 6, after V lost 3 bases and J lost 5 bases. The CDR3 extends over 15 amino acids. Germline V gene sequence: CDR1 LNHDA, CDR2 SQIVND (reference sequence). The CDR3 region has the DNA TGTGCCAGTAGTATGATGACAGGGATGAATGAAAAACTGTTTTTT. Translation gives CASSMMTGMNEKLFF.

V is TRBV7-8 and J is TRBJ2-2; 11 bases fit TRBD1. CDR3 size: 15 residues. Germline V gives CDR1 SGHVS, CDR2 FQNEAQ. The V segment lost 6 bases and the J segment 5 bases; nucleotides outside the gene matches: 5. DNA of the CDR3: TGTGCCAGCAGAGCCGGGACAGGGGGGACCGGGGAGCTGTTTTTT. The encoded protein is CASRAGTGGTGELFF.

This clone has a single count. The rearrangement uses TRBV5-1 and TRBJ2-3, with 9 nucleotides matching TRBD2. V was clipped by 4 bases and J by 6 bases; unmatched bases: 15. Germline V CDR1 and CDR2: SGHRS, YFSETQ. The CDR3 contains 17 residues. The CDR3 DNA reads TGCGCCAGCAGCCCGAGTGGGCCGGGACTAGCATCGGATACGCAGTATTTT. It codes for CASSPSGPGLASDTQYF.

The chain is built from TRBV5-1 and TRBJ1-2; D remains unclear. The germline CDR1 and CDR2 sequences are SGHRS and YFSETQ. The CDR3 extends over 15 amino acids. Trimming removed 0 bases at V and 8 bases at J, with 17 bases between. The CDR3 DNA reads TGCGCCAGCAGCTTGGAGGCCGGGTATTCGGGAGGCTACACCTTC. Translated: CASSLEAGYSGGYTF.

The CDR3 reads CASLWSSNTEAFF. CDR3 in DNA: TGTGCCAGCCTATGGAGTTCTAACACTGAAGCTTTCTTT. The V gene is TRBV6-5, the J gene TRBJ1-1; D remains unclear. The V end lost 8 bases, the J end lost 2 bases, and 12 bases lay between the germline ends. The CDR3 extends over 13 amino acids. CDR1 is MNHEY, CDR2 SVGAGI, per germline.

This chain uses TRBV19 with TRBJ1-5; no clear D. This CDR3 contains 12 residues. The germline V gene has CDR1 LNHDA and CDR2 SQIVND (reference sequence). Deletions cut 6 bases from V and 6 bases from J, with 9 bases between. The CDR3 coding sequence is TGTGCCAGTAGCACCCTCAGTCAGCCCCAGCATTTT. Its translation is CASSTLSQPQHF.

The chain combines TRBV20-1 with TRBJ2-7, with TRBD2 as a possible D gene (5 bases). This CDR3 comprises 10 residues. The V and J ends lost 3 bases and 10 bases respectively, with 10 bases between them. Germline lookup yields CDR1 DFQATT and CDR2 SNEGSKA (reference sequence). CDR3 nucleotide sequence: TGCAGTGCTAGTGCGGCGGGCCAGTACTTC. Amino acid sequence: CSASAAGQYF.

This chain uses TRBV19 with TRBJ1-4, with D hard to call. The germline V and J ends were trimmed by 6 bases and 7 bases, with 21 bases remaining between them. Looked up from germline, CDR1 is LNHDA and CDR2 is SQIVND (reference sequence). This CDR3 region has 16 residues. This CDR3 is CASRPATAAPREKLFF. The CDR3, as DNA: TGTGCCAGTAGACCTGCAACGGCGGCGCCACGTGAAAAACTGTTTTTT.

V usage is TRBV7-2 and J usage is TRBJ2-1, with a weak D call TRBD2 (6 bases). The CDR3 has 15 residues. V lost 2 bases and J 5 bases, leaving 13 bases between the germline ends. Germline CDR1 reads SGHTA; CDR2 reads FQGNSA. The chain's CDR3 is CASSLTGGPNNEQFF. CDR3 nucleotides: TGTGCCAGCAGCTTAACCGGGGGTCCAAACAATGAGCAGTTCTTC.

This chain joins TRBV2 and TRBJ2-3; D is ambiguous. The germline CDR1 and CDR2 sequences are SNHLY and FYNNEI. V was shortened by 4 bases and J by 1 base, with 6 bases between the two germline ends. The CDR3 spans 13 residues. The CDR3 region has the DNA TGTGCCAGCAGTGTTCAGGGCACAGATACGCAGTATTTT. Its translation is CASSVQGTDTQYF.

CDR3 nucleotide sequence: TGTGCCAGCAGCCAAGATCTTTTGCGGGGGGGGTTCCAAGAGACCCAGTACTTC. This sequence encodes CASSQDLLRGGFQETQYF. J is TRBJ2-5 and V is TRBV4-2, with TRBD2 identical over 9 bases. There are 18 residues in the CDR3. The V and J ends lost 0 bases and 1 base, in that order; junction bases with no gene match: 9. From germline, CDR1 is LGHNA and CDR2 YNFKEQ.

V usage is TRBV4-3 and J usage is TRBJ1-2; 10 nucleotides align to TRBD1. This CDR3 is 18 amino acids long. V trimming: 3 bases; J trimming: 5 bases; junction bases outside the gene matches: 15. The germline gives CDR1 LGHNA, CDR2 YSLEER. CDR3 in DNA: TGCGCCAGCAGCCAGGAAAGGGGGACAGGGGTGAACTATTATGGCTACACCTTC. Its translation is CASSQERGTGVNYYGYTF.

This clone was counted a few times. The J gene is TRBJ1-2, the V gene TRBV5-6; maybe TRBD1 (6 bases). The V gene lost 2 bases and the J gene lost 6 bases, with 11 bases spanning the gap. Germline-derived CDR1 and CDR2 are SGHDT and YYEEEE. This CDR3 comprises 13 residues. The CDR3, as DNA: TGTGCCAGCAGCTTCAACAGGGCCGATGGCTACACCTTC. It is translated as CASSFNRADGYTF.

The CDR3 sequence is CASSQLGQGAGNTIYF. The CDR3 nucleotides read TGCGCCAGCAGCCAGCTGGGACAGGGGGCAGGAAACACCATATATTTT. The chain links TRBV4-3 to TRBJ1-3, with 12 bases aligning to TRBD1. Per the germline V gene, CDR1 is LGHNA and CDR2 is YSLEER. CDR3 length: 16 amino acids. Trimming at V came to 3 bases and at J to 4 bases, leaving 4 bases not matched to a gene.

The chain recombines TRBV25-1 with TRBJ2-5, with 7 positions matching TRBD2. The CDR3 spans 15 residues. Germline loops: CDR1 MGHDK, CDR2 SYGVNS. After removal of 1 base from V and 5 bases from J, the junction contained 7 bases not matched to a gene. CDR3 residues: CASSEWGRGGETQYF. The CDR3 coding sequence is TGTGCCAGCAGTGAATGGGGTCGGGGAGGGGAGACCCAGTACTTC.

The rearrangement links TRBV7-2 to TRBJ1-1; a possible D gene is TRBD1 (6 bases). Germline V gene sequence: CDR1 SGHTA, CDR2 FQGNSA. The CDR3 is made up of 15 amino acids. Trimming shortened V by 5 bases and J by 3 bases, and 16 bases separated the two germline ends. CDR3 loop: CASSPRGLADTEAFF. The CDR3 DNA reads TGTGCCAGCAGCCCACGGGGGCTAGCGGACACTGAAGCTTTCTTT.

The rearrangement links TRBV4-1 to TRBJ1-1; TRBD1 matches at 7 bases. This CDR3 is built from 15 residues. Germline CDR1 reads MGHRA; CDR2 reads YSYEKL. V lost 2 bases to trimming and J lost 3 bases; unmatched junction nucleotides: 6. The CDR3 coding sequence is TGCGCCAGCAGCCAACCGGGGACAGCCTACACTGAAGCTTTCTTT. Residues: CASSQPGTAYTEAFF.

Points on this clone: At one end the junction does not follow the germline gene, possibly because of a read error. V usage is TRBV7-7 and J usage is TRBJ2-5, with 9 positions matching TRBD2. From germline, CDR1 is SSHAT and CDR2 FNYEAQ (reference sequence). The CDR3 spans 15 residues. CDR3 sequence: CASSPGTSRGETQYF. In DNA, the CDR3 is TGTGCTAGCAGCCCCGGGACTAGCCGGGGCGAGACCCAGTACTTC.

The chain has TRBV7-2 and TRBJ1-4; D is undetermined. The CDR3 loop spans 16 amino acids. Germline-derived CDR1 and CDR2 are SGHTA and FQGNSA. V gave up 4 bases and J gave up 1 base, with 13 bases separating them. CDR3 protein: CASSSENSGTNEKLFF. As DNA, the CDR3 is TGTGCCAGCAGCTCAGAAAACAGCGGAACTAATGAAAAACTGTTTTTT. The full variable domain, with the rest looked up from reference TRBV7-2 and TRBJ1-4, is GAGVSQSPSNKVTEKGKDVELRCDPISGHTALYWYRQSLGQGLEFLIYFQGNSAPDKSGLPSDRFSAERTGGSVSTLTIQRTQQEDSAVYLCASSSENSGTNEKLFFGSGTQLSVL.

The chain joins TRBV11-2 to TRBJ1-1; TRBD1 might be the D (5 bases). Germline assignment: CDR1 SGHAT and CDR2 FQNNGV. V was shortened by 2 bases and J by 0 bases, with 10 bases between the two germline ends. CDR3 length: 15 residues. CDR3 DNA sequence: TGTGCCAGCAGCTTACAGGGCCGTTTGAACACTGAAGCTTTCTTT. Translated, it gives CASSLQGRLNTEAFF.